The TCR beta chain under discussion was sequenced for a study of blood T cell repertoires in COVID-19. In the authors' workflow: Estimation of nucleated cell counts was performed using reference gene primer amplification. Only in-frame clones appear in the TCRdb table, and some are missing; sequencing was by immunoSEQ multiplex PCR. Clone size and V and J calls were adopted from that table, with D and trimming inferred from the DNA. This table has fewer than 200,000 clones, roughly 80% appearing once. Trimming took off 1 base at V and 6 bases at J, with 14 bases between the two ends. The CDR3 runs to 15 residues. The germline V gene has CDR1 LGHNA and CDR2 YNFKEQ.

This chain joins TRBV4-2 and TRBJ2-3; TRBD2 is a possible D gene (6 bases). The clonotype comes from a man aged 55 to 70 with acute or convalescent COVID-19. Sequenced input: peripheral blood. The CDR3 here is CASSQGGGGRDTQYF. CDR3 nucleotides: TGTGCCAGCAGCCAAGGAGGAGGAGGGAGGGATACGCAGTATTTT.